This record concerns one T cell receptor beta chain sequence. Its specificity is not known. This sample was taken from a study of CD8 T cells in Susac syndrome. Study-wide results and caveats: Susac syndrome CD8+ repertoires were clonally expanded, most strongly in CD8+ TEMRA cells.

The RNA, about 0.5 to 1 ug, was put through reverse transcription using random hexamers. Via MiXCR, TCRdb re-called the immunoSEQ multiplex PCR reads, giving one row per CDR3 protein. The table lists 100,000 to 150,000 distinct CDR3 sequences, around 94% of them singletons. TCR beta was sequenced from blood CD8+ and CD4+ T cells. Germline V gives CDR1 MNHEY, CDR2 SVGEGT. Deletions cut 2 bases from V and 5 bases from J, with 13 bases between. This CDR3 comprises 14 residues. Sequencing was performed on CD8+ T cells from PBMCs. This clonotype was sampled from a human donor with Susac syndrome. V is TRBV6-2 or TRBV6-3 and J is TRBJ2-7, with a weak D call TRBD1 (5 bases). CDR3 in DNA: TGTGCCAGCAGTTACCAGGACATACTCAACGAGCAGTACTTC. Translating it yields CASSYQDILNEQYF.